This T cell receptor beta chain was profiled in a study of molecular identifiers for immune sequencing clone quantification. Trimming cost V 3 bases and J 5 bases; bases outside gene matches: 12. The CDR3 spans 16 residues. Germline CDR1 and CDR2: DFQATT and SNEGSKA (reference sequence). TCRdb passed the PCR reads through MiXCR, listing each CDR3 protein once. The sample records a few hundred thousand distinct CDR3 sequences, over 20% being singletons. The source is a human donor in good health. Some libraries in this study had Jurkat cell RNA spiked in. Sequencing was performed on naive CD8+ T cells from blood, with Jurkat cell RNA spiked in. Subset defined: FACS-sorted CD8+CD4-CCR7+CD45RA+ naive T cells. The V call is TRBV20-1, the J call TRBJ2-3; 9 nucleotides match TRBD2. CDR3 in amino acids: CSARTMAGGPGDTQYF. The CDR3 region has the DNA TGCAGTGCTAGGACTATGGCGGGGGGGCCCGGAGATACGCAGTATTTT.